This T cell receptor (beta chain) derives from a study of blood T cell repertoires in COVID-19. On the study more broadly: The cDNA or gDNA used as material had been derived from T cells, B-cell-depleted T cells, or PBMCs.

This CDR3 contains 18 residues. From germline, CDR1 is SGHDN and CDR2 FVKESK. The V end lost 0 bases, the J end lost 7 bases, and 22 bases lay between the germline ends. Grouping used clinical history reported by participants in a survey and questionnaire. In the authors' methods: Quantification of nucleated cells was approximated via reference gene primer amplification. The method was immunoSEQ multiplex PCR; TCRdb's version includes in-frame clones alone and lacks a portion of them. D and trimming were read from the DNA, whereas the V and J calls and clone size are those reported in that table. Found here are under 450,000 clones, roughly 92% of them singletons; the top ten hold more than 0.85%.

The rearrangement uses TRBV14 and TRBJ2-1; tentative D call: TRBD1 (6 bases). Sequencing used PBMCs or T cells enriched from blood (not recorded which). The receptor's source is a middle-aged woman who had been exposed to COVID-19. The CDR3 DNA reads TGTGCCAGCAGCCAAGAGCCCACAGGGTTGCGTACGTGGAATGAGCAGTTCTTC. Its protein product is CASSQEPTGLRTWNEQFF.